The present T cell receptor (beta chain) was sequenced within a study of cytomegalovirus exposure and HLA in healthy donors. Concerning this clone: What it binds is not known.

V gave up 5 bases and J gave up 6 bases, with 6 bases separating them. The CDR3 has 11 residues. Looked up from germline, CDR1 is SGHVS and CDR2 is FQNEAQ. Study-level points and caveats: Cytomegalovirus status was reportedly diagnosed by the classifier with high specificity and sensitivity. Confirmation was obtained in vitro that a few CMV-associated chains are specific for CMV antigens.

The PCR had 60 Vbeta and 13 Jbeta primers. Sequencing was performed with immunoSEQ multiplex PCR; in TCRdb, only in-frame clones are kept and a portion is missing. The sample table includes roughly 120,000 clones. The TCR sequence derives from a man aged 35 to 55 in good health and CMV-seropositive. The source material was PBMCs. This rearrangement joins TRBV7-8 to TRBJ2-3; D not resolved. CDR3 loop: CASSPMDTQYF. CDR3 in DNA: TGTGCCAGCAGCCCAATGGATACGCAGTATTTT.